These 28 T cell receptor beta chains came from one sample sequenced in a study of pediatric ulcerative colitis. Using immunoSEQ multiplex PCR, the repertoire was profiled, and TCRdb retains in-frame clones only, with some absent. The sample shows roughly 16,000 clones, less than 80% of them seen only once. One to two pinch biopsies were taken from the rectum during colonoscopy. The source material was gut tissue. Source of these receptors: a girl aged 10 to 17 with moderate ulcerative colitis.

The J gene is TRBJ2-2, the V gene TRBV4-1; unclear D gene. V lost 2 bases and J 3 bases, leaving 1 base between the germline ends. The CDR3 length is 12 residues. Germline CDR1 MGHRA, CDR2 YSYEKL. CDR3 residues: CASSQYTGELFF. Here the CDR3 DNA reads TGCGCCAGCAGCCAATACACCGGGGAGCTGTTTTTT.

V and J are TRBV7-8 and TRBJ2-1; 8 bases line up with TRBD2. Germline V gene lookup returns CDR1 SGHVS and CDR2 FQNEAQ. The CDR3 covers 14 residues. V gave up 5 bases and J gave up 5 bases; unmatched junction bases: 5. CDR3 nucleotides: TGTGCCAGCAGCGCTACGGGAGGGGACAATGAGCAGTTCTTC. Its translation: CASSATGGDNEQFF.

The rearrangement joins TRBV5-1 to TRBJ2-1, with 16 bases fitting TRBD2. Trimming removed 2 bases from V and 16 bases from J; junction bases left unmatched: 9. This CDR3 region has 15 residues. The V gene's germline CDR1 is SGHRS and CDR2 YFSETQ. CDR3 sequence (DNA): TGCGCCAGCAGCTTCTCCGGGACTAGCGGGGGGGAGCCCTTCTTC. It translates to CASSFSGTSGGEPFF.

This chain connects TRBV11-1 to TRBJ2-5; 9 bases fit TRBD2. Germline values: CDR1 SGHAT, CDR2 FQDESV (reference sequence). After removal of 2 bases from V and 5 bases from J, the junction contained 6 bases not matched to a gene. The CDR3 covers 15 residues. The CDR3 DNA sequence: TGTGCCAGCAGCTTATCAAGCGGGGGGCTCGAGACCCAGTACTTC. Its translation: CASSLSSGGLETQYF.

V is TRBV27 and J is TRBJ2-7, with D perhaps matching TRBD1 or TRBD2 (5 bases each). V lost 6 bases and J 6 bases, leaving 21 bases between the germline ends. Germline CDR1 is MNHEY and CDR2 is SMNVEV (reference sequence). This CDR3 spans 15 amino acids. CDR3 nucleotides: TGTGCCAGCAGACACCTTCCGGGGCAGCCGGCCGAGCAGTACTTC. As protein: CASRHLPGQPAEQYF.

The chain uses TRBV6-5 and TRBJ2-3; D uncertain. Trimming pared 0 bases from V and 2 bases from J, leaving 12 bases between. The CDR3 is 16 residues long. Per the germline V gene, CDR1 is MNHEY and CDR2 is SVGAGI. CDR3 sequence (DNA): TGTGCCAGCAGTTACTCGTCAGCAGCACCCACAGATACGCAGTATTTT. Its translation: CASSYSSAAPTDTQYF.

This chain uses TRBV28 with TRBJ1-3, with D maybe TRBD1 (5 bases). This CDR3 spans 14 amino acids. Germline values: CDR1 MDHEN, CDR2 SYDVKM. Trimming removed 7 bases at V and 1 base at J, with 11 bases between. The CDR3: CASTRGESGNTIYF. CDR3 DNA: TGTGCCAGCACCCGGGGGGAATCTGGAAACACCATATATTTT.

The chain has TRBV5-1 and TRBJ2-1; 9 bases match TRBD1. CDR1 and CDR2 (germline): SGHRS, YFSETQ. The CDR3 runs 14 residues. V gave up 5 bases and J gave up 7 bases; unmatched junction bases: 7. Here the CDR3 reads CASRAGTGWNEQFF. CDR3 in DNA: TGCGCCAGCAGGGCCGGGACAGGGTGGAATGAGCAGTTCTTC.

CDR3 sequence: CASSLGVVQETQYF. The CDR3 DNA reads as TGTGCCAGCAGCTTAGGGGTAGTTCAAGAGACCCAGTACTTC. The rearrangement links TRBV11-1 to TRBJ2-5; no definite D call. Germline V gene sequence: CDR1 SGHAT, CDR2 FQDESV (reference sequence). The CDR3 extends over 14 amino acids. Trimming left V 1 base short and J 2 bases short, with 8 bases between.

The genes are TRBV18 and TRBJ1-4; possible D gene TRBD1, 5 bases. The CDR3 consists of 17 residues. V was pared by 3 bases and J by 7 bases, with 21 bases between. Germline lookup yields CDR1 KGHSH and CDR2 LQKENI. The CDR3 DNA sequence: TGTGCCAGCTCACCCCCAGGGAGTTTTATCGTTCGTGAAAAACTGTTTTTT. Amino acids: CASSPPGSFIVREKLFF. Full variable domain (rest looked up from reference TRBV18 and TRBJ1-4): NAGVMQNPRHLVRRRGQEARLRCSPMKGHSHVYWYRQLPEEGLKFMVYLQKENIIDESGMPKERFSAEFPKEGPSILRIQQVVRGDSAAYFCASSPPGSFIVREKLFFGSGTQLSVL.

The chain is built from TRBV2 and TRBJ1-1; possibly TRBD1 for D (6 bases). Germline-derived CDR1 and CDR2 are SNHLY and FYNNEI. V shed 4 bases and J shed 4 bases, with 10 bases lying between them. This CDR3 is 13 amino acids long. This CDR3 is CASSAGGSTEAFF. Here the CDR3 DNA reads TGTGCCAGCAGTGCCGGGGGCAGCACTGAAGCTTTCTTT.

The chain is built from TRBV9 and TRBJ1-2; 12 nucleotides line up with TRBD1. The trim removed 3 bases at V and 3 bases at J, leaving 9 bases unmatched. Per the germline V gene, CDR1 is SGDLS and CDR2 is YYNGEE. This CDR3 spans 17 amino acids. CDR3 sequence: CASSARGTGGADYGYTF. The CDR3 DNA follows: TGTGCCAGCAGCGCAAGAGGGACAGGGGGCGCAGACTATGGCTACACCTTC.

The chain has TRBV30 and TRBJ1-1, with a possible D match to TRBD1 (5 bases). The CDR3 length is 12 residues. Germline CDR1 reads GTSNPN; CDR2 reads SVGIG (reference sequence). Trimming took off 0 bases at V and 8 bases at J, with 10 bases between the two ends. The CDR3 here is CAWSVLGAEAFF. For the CDR3, the DNA is TGTGCCTGGAGTGTACTCGGGGCCGAAGCTTTCTTT.

The chain combines TRBV5-1 with TRBJ1-5; 7 bases match TRBD1. The germline V gene encodes CDR1 SGHRS and CDR2 YFSETQ. The ends lost 1 base at V and 2 bases at J; junction bases unmatched: 0. CDR3 length equals 14 residues. The CDR3 loop is CASSLTGGNQPQHF. DNA for the CDR3: TGCGCCAGCAGCTTGACAGGGGGCAATCAGCCCCAGCATTTT.

The rearrangement uses TRBV30 and TRBJ2-1, with a weak D call TRBD2 (6 bases). The CDR3 is 11 amino acids. Per germline, CDR1 GTSNPN and CDR2 SVGIG (reference sequence). Trimming cost V 5 bases and J 6 bases, with 8 bases left between them. In nucleotides, the CDR3 is TGTGCCTGGGGGGGAGGCAATGAGCAGTTCTTC. This codes for CAWGGGNEQFF.

V gene TRBV5-8 combines with J gene TRBJ1-5; no firm D call. Trimming pared 5 bases from V and 2 bases from J, leaving 14 bases between. Germline V gives CDR1 SGHTS, CDR2 YDEGEE. The CDR3 extends over 15 amino acids. CDR3 DNA: TGTGCCAGCAGTATAAACCTGGGAGGCAATCAGCCCCAGCATTTT. Its protein product is CASSINLGGNQPQHF.

This sequence joins TRBV7-9 and TRBJ1-1; D unresolved. The CDR3 runs to 14 residues. Germline loops: CDR1 SEHNR, CDR2 FQNEAQ (reference sequence). The ends were cut back, 0 bases at V and 1 base at J, with 6 bases in the middle. CDR3 amino acids: CASSLAGSNTEAFF. DNA of the CDR3: TGTGCCAGCAGCTTAGCGGGGTCGAACACTGAAGCTTTCTTT.

V and J are TRBV5-1 and TRBJ2-3; the match to TRBD2 covers 11 bases. The V gene end was trimmed by 7 bases and the J gene end by 3 bases; junction bases not matched to a gene: 10. The CDR3 loop spans 16 amino acids. Per germline, CDR1 SGHRS and CDR2 YFSETQ. CDR3 sequence: CASSLAGGAGTDTQYF. The CDR3, as DNA: TGCGCCAGCTCCTTAGCGGGGGGGGCAGGAACAGATACGCAGTATTTT.

This rearrangement joins TRBV15 to TRBJ1-2; weak D call: TRBD1 (5 bases). Germline-derived CDR1 and CDR2 are LNHNV and YYDKDF (reference sequence). With 7 bases removed from V and 4 bases from J, the gap between germline ends came to 16 bases. The CDR3 has 14 residues. The CDR3 loop reads CATTPGWGGYGYTF. The CDR3 DNA reads TGTGCCACCACCCCAGGTTGGGGGGGCTATGGCTACACCTTC. The full variable domain, rest sourced from reference TRBV15 and TRBJ1-2, is DAMVIQNPRYQVTQFGKPVTLSCSQTLNHNVMYWYQQKSSQAPKLLFHYYDKDFNNEADTPDNFQSRRPNTSFCFLDIRSPGLGDTAMYLCATTPGWGGYGYTFGSGTRLTVV.

This clone was found a few times. The CDR3 bases are TGTGCCAGCGCACGAGCTAACTATGGCTACACCTTC. It translates to CASARANYGYTF. V usage is TRBV19 and J usage is TRBJ1-2; D remains unclear. CDR3 length: 12 residues. Germline CDR1 reads LNHDA; CDR2 reads SQIVND (reference sequence). V was clipped by 9 bases and J by 0 bases, with 8 bases between them.

The V gene is TRBV6-5, the J gene TRBJ2-2; 12 bases fit TRBD2. Losses at the gene ends were 4 bases for V and 4 bases for J; bases not matched to a gene: 4. The CDR3 contains 16 residues. Germline values: CDR1 MNHEY, CDR2 SVGAGI. Here the CDR3 reads CASSSSGGASTGELFF. In nucleotides, the CDR3 is TGTGCCAGCAGTTCTAGCGGGGGGGCCTCCACCGGGGAGCTGTTTTTT.

The V and J genes are TRBV6-5 and TRBJ1-2; D possibly corresponds to TRBD1 (6 bases). The CDR3 totals 13 residues. The germline CDR1 and CDR2 sequences are MNHEY and SVGAGI. Trimming shortened V by 0 bases and J by 4 bases, and 6 bases separated the two germline ends. DNA for the CDR3: TGTGCCAGCAGTTACTCAGGGGGCTATGGCTACACCTTC. Translated, it gives CASSYSGGYGYTF.

The chain is built from TRBV5-1 and TRBJ2-7, with D maybe TRBD1 (5 bases). This CDR3 region has 14 residues. Per germline, CDR1 SGHRS and CDR2 YFSETQ. V was shortened by 2 bases and J by 4 bases, with 13 bases between the two germline ends. The CDR3 here is CASSLVGVEYEQYF. The CDR3 DNA follows: TGCGCCAGCAGCTTAGTAGGGGTGGAATACGAGCAGTACTTC.

The CDR3, as DNA: TGCGCCAGCAGCGGGACAGGGCTTAGCGGGAGCTTGAACACCGGGGAGCTGTTTTTT. This translates into CASSGTGLSGSLNTGELFF. The rearrangement uses TRBV10-1 and TRBJ2-2, with D perhaps assigned TRBD1 or TRBD2 (9 bases each). This CDR3 has 19 amino acids. V was trimmed by 6 bases and J by 1 base, leaving 24 bases between them. CDR1 and CDR2 (germline): WNHNN, SYGVQD (reference sequence).

This clone was found a few times. The gene calls are TRBV6-5 and TRBJ2-7, with D perhaps TRBD1 (6 bases). V was clipped by 5 bases and J by 2 bases, with 10 bases between them. There are 13 residues in the CDR3. Germline V gene data show CDR1 as MNHEY and CDR2 as SVGAGI. The CDR3 sequence is CASSRTVTYEQYF. The DNA of the CDR3 is TGTGCCAGCAGTAGGACAGTTACCTACGAGCAGTACTTC.

The chain joins TRBV6-5 to TRBJ2-1, with TRBD2 matching 9 bases. The V gene end was trimmed by 2 bases and the J gene end by 9 bases; junction bases not matched to a gene: 11. The length of the CDR3 is 16 residues. Germline V lookup: CDR1 MNHEY, CDR2 SVGAGI. CDR3 amino acids: CASSYHGTSLYSEQFF. CDR3 DNA sequence: TGTGCCAGCAGTTACCACGGGACTAGCCTGTATAGTGAGCAGTTCTTC.

V is TRBV5-1 and J is TRBJ2-1; D gene unclear. The V end was cut by 0 bases, the J end by 5 bases, with 15 bases between. The CDR3 length is 16 residues. The germline V gene has CDR1 SGHRS and CDR2 YFSETQ. This chain's CDR3 is CASSLALTADNNEQFF. The CDR3 DNA sequence: TGCGCCAGCAGCTTGGCCTTAACAGCCGACAACAATGAGCAGTTCTTC.

The chain has TRBV2 and TRBJ2-7, with 12 bases fitting TRBD2. J was trimmed by 6 bases and V by 10 bases; bases with no gene match: 13. CDR3 length: 15 residues. CDR1 and CDR2 from the germline V gene are SNHLY and FYNNEI. The chain's CDR3 is CATLRTSGVATEQYF. The CDR3 coding sequence is TGTGCCACCCTACGGACTAGCGGGGTCGCTACCGAGCAGTACTTC. The full variable domain, completed using reference TRBV2 and TRBJ2-7, is EPEVTQTPSHQVTQMGQEVILRCVPISNHLYFYWYRQILGQKVEFLVSFYNNEISEKSEIFDDQFSVERPDGSNFTLKIRSTKLEDSAMYFCATLRTSGVATEQYFGPGTRLTVT.